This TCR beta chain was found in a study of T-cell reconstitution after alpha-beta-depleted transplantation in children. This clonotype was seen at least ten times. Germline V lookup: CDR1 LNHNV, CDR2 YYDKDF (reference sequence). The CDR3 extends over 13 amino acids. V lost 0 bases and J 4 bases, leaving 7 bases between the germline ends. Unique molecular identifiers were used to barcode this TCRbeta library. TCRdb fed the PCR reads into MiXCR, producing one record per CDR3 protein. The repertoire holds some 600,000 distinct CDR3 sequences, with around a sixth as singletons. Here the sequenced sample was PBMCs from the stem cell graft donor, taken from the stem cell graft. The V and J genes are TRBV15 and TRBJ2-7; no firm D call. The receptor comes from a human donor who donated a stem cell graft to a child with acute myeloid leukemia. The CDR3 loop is CATSRDLVYEQYV. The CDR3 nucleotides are TGTGCCACCAGCAGAGATCTGGTTTACGAGCAGTACGTC.